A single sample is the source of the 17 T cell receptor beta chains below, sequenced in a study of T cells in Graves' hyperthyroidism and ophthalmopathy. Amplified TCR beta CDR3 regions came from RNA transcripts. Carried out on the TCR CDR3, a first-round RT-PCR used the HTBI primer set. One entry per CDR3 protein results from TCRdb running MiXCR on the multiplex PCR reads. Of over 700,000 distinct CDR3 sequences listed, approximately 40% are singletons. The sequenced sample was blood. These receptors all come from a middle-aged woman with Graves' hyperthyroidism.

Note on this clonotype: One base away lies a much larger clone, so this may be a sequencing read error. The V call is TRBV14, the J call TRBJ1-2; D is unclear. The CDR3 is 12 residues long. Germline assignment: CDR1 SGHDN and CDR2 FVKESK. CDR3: CASSRTAYVYTF. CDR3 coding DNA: TGTGCCAGCAGTCGCACTGCCTATGTCTACACCTTC.

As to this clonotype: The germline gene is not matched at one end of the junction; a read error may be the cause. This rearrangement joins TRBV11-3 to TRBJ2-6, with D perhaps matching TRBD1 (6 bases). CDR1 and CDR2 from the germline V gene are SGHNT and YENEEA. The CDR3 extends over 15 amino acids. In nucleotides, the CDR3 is TGTGCCAGCAGCGCTAAGGGGGTTGGGGCCAACGTCGTGACTTTC. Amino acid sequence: CASSAKGVGANVVTF.

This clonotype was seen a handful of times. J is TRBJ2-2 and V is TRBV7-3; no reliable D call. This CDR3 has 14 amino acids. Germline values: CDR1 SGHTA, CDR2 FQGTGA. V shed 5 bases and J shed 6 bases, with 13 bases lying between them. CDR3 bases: TGTGCCAGCAGCCCCCTTAGTAGCTCCGGGGAGCTGTTTTTT. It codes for CASSPLSSSGELFF.

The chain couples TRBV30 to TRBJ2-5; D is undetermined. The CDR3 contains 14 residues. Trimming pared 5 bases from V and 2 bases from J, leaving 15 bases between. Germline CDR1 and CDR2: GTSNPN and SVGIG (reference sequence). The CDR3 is CAWAPLAVQETQYF. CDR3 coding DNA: TGTGCCTGGGCCCCCCTCGCGGTACAAGAGACCCAGTACTTC.

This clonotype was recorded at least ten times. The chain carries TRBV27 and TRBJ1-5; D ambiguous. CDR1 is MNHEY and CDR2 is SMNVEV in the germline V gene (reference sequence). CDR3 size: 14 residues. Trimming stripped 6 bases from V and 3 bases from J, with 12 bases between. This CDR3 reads CASSQNGNNQPQHF. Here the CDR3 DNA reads TGTGCCAGCAGCCAAAACGGCAACAATCAGCCCCAGCATTTT.

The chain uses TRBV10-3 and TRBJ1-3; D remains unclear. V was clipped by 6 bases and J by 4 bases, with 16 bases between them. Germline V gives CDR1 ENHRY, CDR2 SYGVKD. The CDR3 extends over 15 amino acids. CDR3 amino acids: CAISLPRGTGNTIYF. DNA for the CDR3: TGTGCCATCAGCCTCCCACGGGGAACGGGAAACACCATATATTTT.

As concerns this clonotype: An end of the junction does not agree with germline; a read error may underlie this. This CDR3 reads CTISESSDPQHF. The CDR3 region has the DNA TGTACCATCAGTGAGTCGTCGGATCCCCAGCATTTT. The chain carries TRBV10-3 and TRBJ1-5; unclear D gene. Germline V lookup: CDR1 ENHRY, CDR2 SYGVKD. CDR3 size: 12 residues.

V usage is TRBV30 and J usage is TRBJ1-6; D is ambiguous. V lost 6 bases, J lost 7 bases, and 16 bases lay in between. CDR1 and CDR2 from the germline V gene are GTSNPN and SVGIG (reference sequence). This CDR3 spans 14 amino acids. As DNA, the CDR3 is TGTGCCTGCATAAGTGGGGTCGAGAATTCACCCCTCCACTTT. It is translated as CACISGVENSPLHF.

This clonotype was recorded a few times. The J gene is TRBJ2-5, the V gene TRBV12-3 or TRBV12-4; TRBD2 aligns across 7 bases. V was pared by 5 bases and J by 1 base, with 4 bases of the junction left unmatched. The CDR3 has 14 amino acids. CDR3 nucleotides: TGTGCCAGCAGTGGAGCGGGGATCCAAGAGACCCAGTACTTC. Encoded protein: CASSGAGIQETQYF.

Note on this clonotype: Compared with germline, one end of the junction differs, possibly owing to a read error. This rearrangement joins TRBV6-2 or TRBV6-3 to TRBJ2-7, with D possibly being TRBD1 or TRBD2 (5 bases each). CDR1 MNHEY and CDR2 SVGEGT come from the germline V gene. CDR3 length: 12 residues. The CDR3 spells CAGRDPGHEQYF. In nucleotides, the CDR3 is TGTGCCGGCAGGGACCCTGGTCACGAGCAGTACTTC.

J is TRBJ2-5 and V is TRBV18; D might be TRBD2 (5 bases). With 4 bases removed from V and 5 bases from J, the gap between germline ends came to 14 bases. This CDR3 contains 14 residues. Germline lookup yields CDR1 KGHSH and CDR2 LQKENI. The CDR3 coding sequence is TGTGCCAGCTCACTGACACTAGAGCGGGAGACCCAGTACTTC. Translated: CASSLTLERETQYF.

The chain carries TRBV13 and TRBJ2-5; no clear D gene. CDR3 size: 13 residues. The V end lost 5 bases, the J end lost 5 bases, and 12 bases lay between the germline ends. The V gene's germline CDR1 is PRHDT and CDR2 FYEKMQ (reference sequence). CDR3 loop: CASSLTVRETQYF. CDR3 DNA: TGTGCCAGCAGCCTTACCGTGCGGGAGACCCAGTACTTC.

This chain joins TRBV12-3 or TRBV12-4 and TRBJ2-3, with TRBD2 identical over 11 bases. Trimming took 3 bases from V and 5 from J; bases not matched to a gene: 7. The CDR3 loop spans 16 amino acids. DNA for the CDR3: TGTGCCAGCAGTTTCCGACTAGCGGGATCGGGAGATACGCAGTATTTT. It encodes CASSFRLAGSGDTQYF.

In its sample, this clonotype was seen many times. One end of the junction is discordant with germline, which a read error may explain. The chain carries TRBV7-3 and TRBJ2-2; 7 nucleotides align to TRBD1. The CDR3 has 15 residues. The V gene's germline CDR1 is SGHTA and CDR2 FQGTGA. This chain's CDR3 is CASSPGQANTGELFF. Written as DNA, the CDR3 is TGCGCCAGCAGCCCAGGACAGGCGAACACCGGGGAGCTGTTTTTT.

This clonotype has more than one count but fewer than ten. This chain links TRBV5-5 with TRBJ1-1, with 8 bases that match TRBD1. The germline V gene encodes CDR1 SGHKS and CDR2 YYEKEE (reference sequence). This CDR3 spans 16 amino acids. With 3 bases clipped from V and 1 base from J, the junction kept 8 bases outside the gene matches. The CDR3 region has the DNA TGTGCCAGCAGCTATTATCCGGGACAGGAGAACACTGAAGCTTTCTTT. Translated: CASSYYPGQENTEAFF.

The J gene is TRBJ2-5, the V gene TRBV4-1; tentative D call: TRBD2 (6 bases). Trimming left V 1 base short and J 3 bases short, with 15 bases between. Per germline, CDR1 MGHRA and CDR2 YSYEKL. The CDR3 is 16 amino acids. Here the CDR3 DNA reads TGCGCCAGCAGCCAAGGCATCGGGGGAATCAAAGAGACCCAGTACTTC. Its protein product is CASSQGIGGIKETQYF.

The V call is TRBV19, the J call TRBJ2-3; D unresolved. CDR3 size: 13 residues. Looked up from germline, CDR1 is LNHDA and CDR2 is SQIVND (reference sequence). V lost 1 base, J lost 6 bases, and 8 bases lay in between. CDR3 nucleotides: TGTGCCAGTAGTATAGCGTCCCGCGATACGCAGTATTTT. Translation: CASSIASRDTQYF.